The rows below give T cell receptor beta chains drawn from one sample of a study of T cell repertoires in cytomegalovirus infection. Each CDR3 protein gets one entry after TCRdb re-called the reads with MiXCR. The sample contains approximately 320,000 distinct CDR3 sequences, more than 8% of which appear only once. The sample was PBMCs. These receptors came from a human donor in good health (CMV status not recorded). Some clones in this sample may be carry-over from other donors' samples. CDR3s include the opening cysteine and the closing phenylalanine or tryptophan. A D gene is named only where the DNA matches it firmly. Size is omitted from some rows. Given values are once, few, many or a class for expanded clones.

clone size	V gene	J gene	D gene	CDR3 protein	CDR3 DNA
many	TRBV5-5	TRBJ2-3	TRBD2	CASSLVAGDTDTQYF	TGTGCCAGCAGCTTGGTGGCGGGAGATACAGATACGCAGTATTTT
many	TRBV12-3/TRBV12-4	TRBJ1-5	TRBD1	CASRPSRDSFNQPQHF	TGTGCCAGCAGACCATCCCGGGACAGCTTCAATCAGCCCCAGCATTTT
many	TRBV4-1	TRBJ1-6	NA	CASSQDGAGLSSYNSPLHF	TGCGCCAGCAGCCAAGACGGAGCAGGGCTGAGCTCCTATAATTCACCCCTCCACTTT
NA	TRBV4-2	TRBJ2-7	NA	CASSQIGLTYEQYF	TGTGCCAGCAGCCAGATCGGGTTGACCTACGAGCAGTACTTC
many	TRBV24-1	TRBJ2-3	TRBD2	CATSDFPSGRGTDTQYF	TGTGCCACCAGTGATTTCCCTAGCGGGAGGGGGACAGATACGCAGTATTTT
NA	TRBV11-2	TRBJ1-4	TRBD1	CASSRDRGRNEKLFF	TGTGCCAGCAGCCGGGACAGGGGGCGGAATGAAAAACTGTTTTTT
few	TRBV19	TRBJ2-1	TRBD1	CASSIGGTGVVEQFF	TGTGCCAGTAGTATAGGAGGGACAGGGGTTGTTGAGCAGTTCTTC
many	TRBV27	TRBJ2-1	NA	CASSLSEENEQFF	TGTGCCAGCAGTTTATCGGAGGAGAATGAGCAGTTCTTC
many	TRBV7-2	TRBJ2-5	TRBD1	CASSLHRDRVRDIETQYF	TGTGCCAGCAGCTTGCACCGGGACAGGGTACGAGACATTGAGACCCAGTACTTC
NA	TRBV6-2/TRBV6-3	TRBJ2-1	TRBD2	CASSVAGARNNEQFF	TGTGCCAGCAGTGTAGCGGGAGCAAGGAACAATGAGCAGTTCTTC
NA	TRBV7-6	TRBJ1-1	NA	CASSLAPGAETEAFF	TGTGCCAGCAGCTTAGCCCCCGGGGCCGAAACTGAAGCTTTCTTT
NA	TRBV10-3	TRBJ1-2	NA	CAISERSQGYYGYTF	TGTGCCATCAGTGAGAGGAGTCAGGGGTACTATGGCTACACCTTC
many	TRBV7-2	TRBJ1-2	TRBD1	CASSPSDRVNYGYTF	TGTGCCAGCAGCCCCTCGGACAGGGTTAACTATGGCTACACCTTC
many	TRBV25-1	TRBJ2-1	TRBD1	CASGNRDRGLGEQFF	TGTGCCAGCGGCAACCGGGACAGGGGGCTGGGTGAGCAGTTCTTC
many	TRBV7-2	TRBJ2-7	NA	CASIDSRTYTYEQYF	TGTGCCAGCATCGACTCAAGGACATACACCTACGAGCAGTACTTC
NA	TRBV5-5	TRBJ1-1	TRBD1	CASSLPGQGWTEAFF	TGTGCCAGCAGCCTTCCGGGACAGGGTTGGACTGAAGCTTTCTTT
NA	TRBV11-2	TRBJ2-5	NA	CASSLVGRTQYF	TGTGCCAGCAGCTTAGTGGGAAGGACCCAGTACTTC
NA	TRBV11-2	TRBJ1-2	NA	CASSLDRYYGYTF	TGTGCCAGCAGCCTGGACAGATACTATGGCTACACCTTC
many	TRBV2	TRBJ1-5	NA	CASSPDRNQPQHF	TGTGCCAGCAGCCCAGACAGAAATCAGCCCCAGCATTTT
few	TRBV7-2	TRBJ2-7	NA	CASSPRTGRPSYEQYF	TGTGCCAGCAGCCCCCGGACTGGGCGGCCCTCCTACGAGCAGTACTTC
many	TRBV7-8	TRBJ1-5	NA	CASSHGQQGNQPQHF	TGTGCCAGCAGCCATGGGCAGCAGGGCAATCAGCCCCAGCATTTT
few	TRBV14	TRBJ1-1	TRBD1	CASSQAPLRQGLGTEAFF	TGTGCCAGCAGCCAAGCACCGCTGCGACAGGGGCTGGGCACTGAAGCTTTCTTT
few	TRBV20-1	TRBJ1-4	TRBD1	CSAASSGTGKEKLFF	TGCAGTGCTGCTTCCTCCGGGACAGGGAAGGAAAAACTGTTTTTT
few	TRBV4-2	TRBJ2-2	NA	CASSQARATGELFF	TGTGCCAGCAGCCAAGCCAGGGCCACCGGGGAGCTGTTTTTT
few	TRBV7-8	TRBJ2-1	NA	CASSGRVYNEQFF	TGTGCCAGCAGCGGACGTGTCTACAATGAGCAGTTCTTC
NA	TRBV27	TRBJ1-1	NA	CASMGLVVTEAFF	TGTGCCAGCATGGGCCTCGTAGTCACTGAAGCTTTCTTT
many	TRBV7-2	TRBJ1-2	NA	CASRRQSYGYTF	TGTGCCAGCAGACGACAGAGTTATGGCTACACCTTC
NA	TRBV12-3/TRBV12-4	TRBJ2-2	NA	CASSPLSGRLVNTGELFF	TGTGCCAGCAGTCCACTCTCGGGAAGGTTGGTGAACACCGGGGAGCTGTTTTTT
many	TRBV7-2	TRBJ1-2	NA	CASSLGNYGYTF	TGTGCCAGCAGTTTGGGGAACTATGGCTACACCTTC
NA	TRBV27	TRBJ2-5	TRBD1	CASSRRRGLGETQYF	TGTGCCAGCAGTCGACGTAGGGGGCTTGGTGAGACCCAGTACTTC
many	TRBV7-2	TRBJ1-1	NA	CASSSDSSNTEAFF	TGTGCCAGCAGCTCCGACAGCTCGAACACTGAAGCTTTCTTT
few	TRBV12-3/TRBV12-4	TRBJ1-3	NA	CASRGGGSGNTIYF	TGTGCCAGCAGGGGGGGGGGCTCTGGAAACACCATATATTTT
few	TRBV27	TRBJ2-2	NA	CASSLETDGELFF	TGTGCCAGCAGTTTAGAAACGGACGGGGAGCTGTTTTTT
many	TRBV12-3/TRBV12-4	TRBJ2-7	NA	CASRSGSQNLYEQYF	TGTGCCAGCAGGTCCGGGTCTCAAAACCTCTACGAGCAGTACTTC
few	TRBV20-1	TRBJ1-2	NA	CSARVGGLFYGYTF	TGCAGTGCTAGAGTGGGGGGCCTATTCTATGGCTACACCTTC
many	TRBV7-6	TRBJ1-6	TRBD1	CASSPGGTAGNNSPLHF	TGTGCCAGCAGCCCCGGGGGGACAGCTGGGAATAATTCACCCCTCCACTTT
NA	TRBV30	TRBJ2-7	NA	CAWRGGQSYYEQYF	TGTGCCTGGAGGGGGGGACAGTCCTACTACGAGCAGTACTTC
NA	TRBV6-1	TRBJ1-1	NA	CASRLGRLITEAFF	TGTGCCAGCAGGCTTGGGAGGTTGATCACTGAAGCTTTCTTT
many	TRBV4-1	TRBJ1-1	TRBD1	CASSRGQGGTEAFF	TGCGCCAGCAGCCGGGGACAGGGTGGGACTGAAGCTTTCTTT
NA	TRBV12-3/TRBV12-4	TRBJ2-7	NA	CASSFGPGAYEQYF	TGTGCCAGCAGTTTTGGGCCAGGGGCATACGAGCAGTACTTC
many	TRBV7-2	TRBJ2-5	NA	CASSDLRETQYF	TGTGCCAGCAGCGACCTGAGGGAGACCCAGTACTTC